Presented here are 16 T cell receptor beta chains from one specimen sequenced in a study of CD8 T cells in ankylosing spondylitis. TCRdb fed the 5' RACE reads into MiXCR, producing one record per CDR3 protein. The profile covers more than 200,000 distinct CDR3 sequences, with about 24% appearing a single time and 0.5% to 0.75% taken by the ten largest. Material: blood, either unsorted or a sorted T cell fraction (not recorded which). These receptors were taken from a male donor with ankylosing spondylitis or in good health (not recorded which).

The chain employs TRBV20-1 and TRBJ2-7; 7 bases align to TRBD1. The CDR3 loop spans 15 amino acids. Trimming at V came to 0 bases and at J to 7 bases, leaving 12 bases not matched to a gene. CDR1 and CDR2 from the germline V gene are DFQATT and SNEGSKA (reference sequence). This CDR3 is CSARDRGGGGREQYF. DNA for the CDR3: TGCAGTGCTAGAGATCGAGGGGGCGGTGGTCGGGAGCAGTACTTC.

In regard to this clonotype: A read error may produce the germline difference seen at one junction end. The CDR3 protein is CSPSGGRSDTQYF. The CDR3 DNA is TGCAGTCCTAGCGGGGGTCGCTCAGATACGCAGTATTTT. The rearrangement joins TRBV20-1 to TRBJ2-3; TRBD2 agrees at 10 bases. Germline-derived CDR1 and CDR2 are DFQATT and SNEGSKA (reference sequence). The CDR3 extends over 13 amino acids.

The rearrangement joins TRBV24-1 to TRBJ2-1; the D gene is possibly TRBD1 (5 bases). Per germline, CDR1 KGHDR and CDR2 SFDVKD. The CDR3 totals 13 residues. Trimming shortened V by 4 bases and J by 6 bases, and 9 bases separated the two germline ends. This CDR3 reads CATSDAGFNEQFF. DNA of the CDR3: TGTGCCACCAGTGACGCAGGGTTCAATGAGCAGTTCTTC.

This clonotype was seen a handful of times. The V call is TRBV18, the J call TRBJ2-1; 9 positions agree with TRBD1. With 1 base clipped from V and 8 bases from J, the junction kept 3 bases outside the gene matches. The CDR3 spans 14 residues. CDR1 KGHSH and CDR2 LQKENI come from the germline V gene. As DNA, the CDR3 is TGTGCCAGCTCACCACAACAGGGGGCGGATGAGCAGTTCTTC. It codes for CASSPQQGADEQFF.

V and J are TRBV3-1 and TRBJ1-5; D is uncertain. CDR3 length: 12 amino acids. V was shortened by 1 base and J by 6 bases, with 4 bases between the two germline ends. Germline loops: CDR1 LGHDT, CDR2 YNNKEL (reference sequence). CDR3 coding DNA: TGTGCCAGCAGCCAAGTGGGTCAGCCCCAGCATTTT. This encodes CASSQVGQPQHF.

This chain connects TRBV6-2 or TRBV6-3 to TRBJ2-1; D is possibly TRBD2 (5 bases). The CDR3 consists of 20 residues. Trimming left V 6 bases short and J 4 bases short, with 31 bases between. CDR1 MNHEY and CDR2 SVGEGT come from the germline V gene. The CDR3 DNA is TGTGCCAGCAGCATGCCCACTACGCAAACGACACTAGGCCGATACAATGAGCAGTTCTTC. Its translation is CASSMPTTQTTLGRYNEQFF.

This clonotype was seen many times. The chain uses TRBV29-1 and TRBJ1-1; weak D call: TRBD1 (6 bases). The CDR3 is made up of 12 amino acids. The V end lost 7 bases, the J end lost 5 bases, and 14 bases lay between the germline ends. The germline gives CDR1 SQVTM, CDR2 ANQGSEA. The CDR3 sequence is CSAGGAGTEAFF. As DNA, the CDR3 is TGCAGCGCCGGGGGGGCAGGAACTGAAGCTTTCTTT.

This clonotype was counted many times. This rearrangement joins TRBV28 to TRBJ2-7; no definite D call. This CDR3 region has 12 residues. V lost 7 bases, J lost 4 bases, and 11 bases lay in between. Germline loops: CDR1 MDHEN, CDR2 SYDVKM. The CDR3 is CASKIGFYEQYF. DNA for the CDR3: TGTGCCAGCAAAATCGGTTTTTACGAGCAGTACTTC. The variable domain in full, with the rest retrieved from reference TRBV28 and TRBJ2-7, is DVKVTQSSRYLVKRTGEKVFLECVQDMDHENMFWYRQDPGLGLRLIYFSYDVKMKEKGDIPEGYSVSREKKERFSLILESASTNQTSMYLCASKIGFYEQYFGPGTRLTVT.

This clonotype showed up many times. This chain connects TRBV9 to TRBJ1-2, with TRBD1 identical over 8 bases. CDR1 and CDR2 from the germline V gene are SGDLS and YYNGEE. The ends lost 2 bases at V and 3 bases at J; junction bases unmatched: 6. The CDR3 consists of 15 residues. CDR3 sequence reads: CASSVDGTGDYGYTF. CDR3 nucleotide sequence: TGTGCCAGCAGCGTGGACGGGACAGGCGACTATGGCTACACCTTC.

V gene TRBV7-2 combines with J gene TRBJ2-2; D not resolved. This CDR3 is built from 17 residues. Looked up from germline, CDR1 is SGHTA and CDR2 is FQGNSA. The ends were cut back, 5 bases at V and 0 bases at J, with 16 bases in the middle. The CDR3 nucleotides read TGTGCCAGCAGCCCCCCGCTGCAATCTCCGAACACCGGGGAGCTGTTTTTT. It specifies CASSPPLQSPNTGELFF.

The V call is TRBV29-1, the J call TRBJ1-3; D call uncertain. Germline V gene sequence: CDR1 SQVTM, CDR2 ANQGSEA. Between the trimmed V and J ends, which lost 1 base and 2 bases, there was a span of 15 bases. The length of the CDR3 is 16 residues. The CDR3 loop is CSVEVGSRRPGNTIYF. For the CDR3, the DNA is TGCAGCGTTGAAGTGGGGAGCAGGAGGCCTGGAAACACCATATATTTT. The full variable domain, in which reference TRBV29-1 and TRBJ1-3 provide the parts outside the CDR3, is SAVISQKPSRDICQRGTSLTIQCQVDSQVTMMFWYRQQPGQSLTLIATANQGSEATYESGFVIDKFPISRPNLTFSTLTVSNMSPEDSSIYLCSVEVGSRRPGNTIYFGEGSWLTVV.

This clonotype has just a few counts. This chain uses TRBV6-5 with TRBJ2-1; D may be TRBD1 (5 bases). V dropped 0 bases and J dropped 7 bases, with 7 bases sitting between them. Germline V CDR1 and CDR2: MNHEY, SVGAGI. The CDR3 runs to 13 residues. CDR3 region: CASSYSPGNEQFF. The CDR3 DNA reads TGTGCCAGCAGTTACTCGCCAGGGAATGAGCAGTTCTTC.

This clonotype was observed a handful of times. The genes are TRBV20-1 and TRBJ1-2; D not certain. This CDR3 has 11 amino acids. The V gene's germline CDR1 is DFQATT and CDR2 SNEGSKA (reference sequence). V lost 0 bases to trimming and J lost 7 bases, with 6 bases between them. CDR3 DNA sequence: TGCAGTGCTAGAGAGGGGTCTGGCTACACCTTC. Translating gives CSAREGSGYTF.

This clonotype was counted between two and nine times. The rearrangement uses TRBV6-5 and TRBJ1-2; TRBD1 aligns across 7 bases. V shed 4 bases, J shed 4 bases, and the junction held 6 bases outside the gene matches. There are 14 residues in the CDR3. From germline, CDR1 is MNHEY and CDR2 SVGAGI. In DNA form, the CDR3 reads TGTGCCAGCAGTTCGACAGGGAAGATCTATGGCTACACCTTC. Protein: CASSSTGKIYGYTF.

The chain links TRBV20-1 to TRBJ2-2; 10 bases fit TRBD2. Germline CDR1 is DFQATT and CDR2 is SNEGSKA (reference sequence). The V segment lost 0 bases and the J segment 4 bases; nucleotides outside the gene matches: 5. There are 16 residues in the CDR3. CDR3 coding DNA: TGCAGTGCTAGAGATCCCCAGCGGGGGGGCACCGGGGAGCTGTTTTTT. It encodes CSARDPQRGGTGELFF.

On this clonotype itself: It may be a read error: a sequence one base away is much more abundant. The rearrangement joins TRBV12-3 or TRBV12-4 to TRBJ2-5, with D perhaps given as TRBD1 or TRBD2 (7 bases each). The CDR3 loop spans 15 amino acids. V was clipped by 5 bases and J by 2 bases, with 15 bases between them. The DNA of the CDR3 is TGTGCCAGCAGTCGAGCGGGACAGTTACAAGAGACCCAGTACTTC. Encoded protein: CASSRAGQLQETQYF.